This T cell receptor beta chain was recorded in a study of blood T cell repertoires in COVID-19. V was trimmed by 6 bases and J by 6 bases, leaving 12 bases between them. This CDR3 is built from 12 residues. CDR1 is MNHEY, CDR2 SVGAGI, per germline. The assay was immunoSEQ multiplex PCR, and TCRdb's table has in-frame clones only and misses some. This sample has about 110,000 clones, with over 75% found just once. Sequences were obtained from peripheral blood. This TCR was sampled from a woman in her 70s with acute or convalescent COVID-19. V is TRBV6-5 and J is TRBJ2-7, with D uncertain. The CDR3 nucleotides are TGTGCCAGCAGGTCAACAGTGGGCGAGCAGTACTTC. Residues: CASRSTVGEQYF.